Listed below are T cell receptor beta chains from one sample, sequenced in a study of Ad26.COV2.S vaccination and SARS-CoV-2 variants. Measured with immunoSEQ multiplex PCR; TCRdb has only the in-frame clones, and not every one. The table lists under 95,000 clones, 82% of them singletons. Specimen: peripheral blood, collected after recovery from COVID-19. The receptors here all came from a human donor who had recovered from COVID-19. Each CDR3 is given with its conserved first and last residue. D genes are given only for firm matches. Some rows have no size entry. The others give once, few or many, or a class for an expanded clone.

>once|TRBD2|TRBJ2-3|TRBV5-4
CASSSRLAGVDTQYF
TGTGCCAGCAGCTCTAGACTAGCGGGAGTTGATACGCAGTATTTT
>.|.|TRBJ2-2|TRBV4-2
CASSQEDILSTGELFF
TGTGCCAGCAGCCAAGAAGACATTTTGTCCACCGGGGAGCTGTTTTTT
>.|.|TRBJ1-2|TRBV2
CASPGGDGYTF
TGTGCCAGCCCTGGTGGGGATGGCTACACCTTC
>.|.|TRBJ1-2|TRBV5-1
CASSLGQSTYGYTF
TGCGCCAGCAGCTTGGGACAGTCAACCTATGGCTACACCTTC
>once|TRBD2|TRBJ2-5|TRBV7-9
CASSSKLAEETQYF
TGTGCCAGCTCCAGTAAACTAGCGGAAGAGACCCAGTACTTC
>.|TRBD1|TRBJ2-1|TRBV11-3
CASSSTGSSYNEQFF
TGTGCCAGCAGCTCGACAGGGAGCTCCTACAATGAGCAGTTCTTC
>.|.|TRBJ2-1|TRBV10-1
CASRSDEQFF
TGCGCCAGCAGGTCCGATGAGCAGTTCTTC
>.|TRBD2|TRBJ2-1|TRBV7-9
CASSPTGTRISYNEQFF
TGTGCCAGCAGCCCGACCGGGACTAGAATATCCTACAATGAGCAGTTCTTC
>.|TRBD1|TRBJ1-5|TRBV5-6
CASSLRGTGRDQPQHF
TGTGCCAGCAGCTTGCGGGGGACAGGGAGGGATCAGCCCCAGCATTTT
>.|.|TRBJ2-3|TRBV10-1
CASSDRMGTDTQYF
TGCGCCAGCAGTGACAGAATGGGCACAGATACGCAGTATTTT
>once|.|TRBJ1-1|TRBV7-3
CASSLTSVGEAFF
TGTGCCAGCAGCTTAACGAGTGTCGGGGAAGCTTTCTTT
>.|.|TRBJ1-2|TRBV27
CASSPPGTRHGYTF
TGTGCCAGCAGTCCCCCGGGAACCCGCCATGGCTACACCTTC
>.|TRBD1|TRBJ2-7|TRBV7-2
CASSLAGTAYEQYF
TGTGCCAGCAGCCTCGCCGGGACAGCCTACGAGCAGTACTTC
>.|.|TRBJ1-2|TRBV28
CASSFTLQEKPYGYTF
TGTGCCAGCTCCTTCACTTTACAGGAAAAACCCTATGGCTACACCTTC
>.|.|TRBJ2-1|TRBV11-3
CASTSGAEQFF
TGTGCCAGCACCTCAGGTGCTGAGCAGTTCTTC
>.|TRBD1|TRBJ2-7|TRBV15
CATSPKDREDEQYF
TGTGCCACCAGCCCTAAGGACAGGGAGGACGAGCAGTACTTC
>.|TRBD1|TRBJ1-5|TRBV28
CASSLTGVGQPQHF
TGTGCCAGCAGTTTGACAGGGGTAGGTCAGCCCCAGCATTTT
>.|.|TRBJ2-5|TRBV7-9
CASSLFERPGETQYF
TGTGCCAGCAGCTTATTCGAGCGGCCTGGGGAGACCCAGTACTTC
>.|.|TRBJ2-5|TRBV27
CASSSWTGTGETQYF
TGTGCCAGCAGTTCCTGGACCGGAACGGGAGAGACCCAGTACTTC
>.|.|TRBJ1-2|TRBV3-1/TRBV3-2
CASSLYGQTPHGYTF
TGTGCCAGCAGTCTCTATGGACAGACTCCTCATGGCTACACCTTC
>.|.|TRBJ2-7|TRBV7-2
CASSHADSDYEQYF
TGTGCCAGCAGCCATGCCGACAGCGACTACGAGCAGTACTTC
>once|.|TRBJ2-7|TRBV5-6
CASSAVGPHSYEQYF
TGTGCCAGCAGCGCGGTGGGCCCCCACTCCTACGAGCAGTACTTC
>.|.|TRBJ2-3|TRBV3-1/TRBV3-2
CASSRRRGTQYF
TGTGCCAGCAGCCGACGGAGAGGGACGCAGTATTTT
>.|.|TRBJ2-2|TRBV25-1
CASSEDRTGELFF
TGTGCCAGCAGTGAAGACAGGACCGGGGAGCTGTTTTTT
>.|TRBD2|TRBJ2-7|TRBV11-2
CASSSGLAGEQYF
TGTGCCAGCAGCTCGGGACTAGCTGGCGAGCAGTACTTC
>.|TRBD2|TRBJ2-5|TRBV7-9
CASLEVAGPQETQYF
TGTGCCAGCCTCGAGGTAGCGGGACCTCAAGAGACCCAGTACTTC
>.|TRBD1|TRBJ1-1|TRBV4-1
CASSPDRGINTEAFF
TGCGCCAGCAGCCCTGACAGGGGGATAAACACTGAAGCTTTCTTT
>.|.|TRBJ1-4|TRBV7-2
CASSLQWQGGEKLFF
TGTGCCAGCAGCTTACAGTGGCAGGGAGGTGAAAAACTGTTTTTT
>.|TRBD1|TRBJ1-6|TRBV28
CASSPLDRVESPLHF
TGTGCCAGCAGTCCCCTGGACAGGGTGGAATCACCCCTCCACTTT